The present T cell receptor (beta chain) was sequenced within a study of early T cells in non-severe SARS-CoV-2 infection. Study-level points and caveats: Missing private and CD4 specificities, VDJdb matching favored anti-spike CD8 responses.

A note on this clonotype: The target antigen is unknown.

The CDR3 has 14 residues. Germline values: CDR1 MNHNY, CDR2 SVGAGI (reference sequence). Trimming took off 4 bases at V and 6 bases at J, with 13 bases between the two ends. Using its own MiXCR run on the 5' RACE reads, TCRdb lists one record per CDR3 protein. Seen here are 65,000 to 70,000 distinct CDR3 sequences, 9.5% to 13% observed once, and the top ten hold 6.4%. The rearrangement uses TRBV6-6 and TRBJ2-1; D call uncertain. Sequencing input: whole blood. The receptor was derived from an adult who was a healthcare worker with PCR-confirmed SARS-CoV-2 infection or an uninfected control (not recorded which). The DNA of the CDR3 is TGTGCCAGCAGTTCCTCTAGGACCCCCAATGAGCAGTTCTTC. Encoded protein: CASSSSRTPNEQFF.